The 27 T cell receptor beta chains listed next were all sequenced from one sample in a study of blood T cell repertoires in COVID-19. Data came from immunoSEQ multiplex PCR; TCRdb stores just in-frame clones and leaves some out. The repertoire has about 24,000 clones, approximately 88% of them found once; the top ten carry 27%. Sequencing used peripheral blood. These receptors were obtained from a man aged 65 to 85 with COVID-19, enrolled during active disease.

The chain combines TRBV5-1 with TRBJ2-3, with D uncertain. Germline V gene sequence: CDR1 SGHRS, CDR2 YFSETQ. The CDR3 spans 13 residues. Between the trimmed V and J ends, which lost 4 bases and 2 bases, there was a span of 8 bases. The CDR3 sequence: CASSAPNTDTQYF. The CDR3 bases are TGCGCCAGCAGCGCCCCTAACACAGATACGCAGTATTTT. Combining the CDR3 with reference TRBV5-1 and TRBJ2-3 gives the whole variable domain KAGVTQTPRYLIKTRGQQVTLSCSPISGHRSVSWYQQTPGQGLQFLFEYFSETQRNKGNFPGRFSGRQFSNSRSEMNVSTLELGDSALYLCASSAPNTDTQYFGPGTRLTVL.

The chain is built from TRBV18 and TRBJ2-1, with 14 positions matching TRBD2. This CDR3 region has 17 residues. V lost 2 bases, J lost 7 bases, and 7 bases stayed unmatched. Germline-derived CDR1 and CDR2 are KGHSH and LQKENI. CDR3: CASSPNAGTSGRNEQFF. CDR3 bases: TGTGCCAGCTCACCAAACGCCGGGACTAGCGGGAGAAATGAGCAGTTCTTC.

The chain carries TRBV7-9 and TRBJ2-1; 9 nucleotides align to TRBD2. The CDR3 sequence is 18 residues long. Germline V gene sequence: CDR1 SEHNR, CDR2 FQNEAQ (reference sequence). V shed 1 base and J 1 base; nucleotides not matched to a gene: 8. CDR3: CASSLVAGVGGSYNEQFF. The CDR3 DNA reads as TGTGCCAGCAGCTTAGTAGCGGGAGTTGGTGGGTCCTACAATGAGCAGTTCTTC.

The genes are TRBV27 and TRBJ2-4, with D maybe TRBD2 (7 bases). Trimming stripped 0 bases from V and 10 bases from J, with 19 bases between. Germline CDR1 MNHEY, CDR2 SMNVEV (reference sequence). This CDR3 comprises 16 residues. CDR3 in amino acids: CASSLSGGGFLGIQYF. The CDR3 DNA follows: TGTGCCAGCAGTTTATCTGGCGGGGGCTTCTTGGGGATTCAGTACTTC.

The rearrangement links TRBV27 to TRBJ2-5, with 7 bases fitting TRBD2. Germline values: CDR1 MNHEY, CDR2 SMNVEV (reference sequence). Unmatched junction bases numbered 2, after V lost 3 bases and J lost 4 bases. The CDR3 has 13 residues. CDR3 loop: CASSFGGTETQYF. The DNA for the CDR3 is TGTGCCAGCAGTTTCGGGGGGACAGAGACCCAGTACTTC.

This clone was counted a single time. The rearrangement links TRBV19 to TRBJ1-4; D not resolved. Trimming shortened V by 7 bases and J by 10 bases, and 16 bases separated the two germline ends. This CDR3 is built from 13 residues. Germline V gene lookup returns CDR1 LNHDA and CDR2 SQIVND (reference sequence). CDR3 in amino acids: CASMDYNSGKLFF. In DNA, the CDR3 is TGTGCCAGTATGGACTACAATTCGGGAAAACTGTTTTTT.

V is TRBV5-1 and J is TRBJ2-5; D is possibly TRBD2 (6 bases). Germline CDR1 reads SGHRS; CDR2 reads YFSETQ. The CDR3 is made up of 14 amino acids. V dropped 6 bases and J dropped 0 bases, with 12 bases sitting between them. CDR3 loop: CASTEAGHQETQYF. For the CDR3, the DNA is TGCGCCAGCACCGAGGCGGGGCACCAAGAGACCCAGTACTTC. The whole variable domain, remainder taken from reference TRBV5-1 and TRBJ2-5, is KAGVTQTPRYLIKTRGQQVTLSCSPISGHRSVSWYQQTPGQGLQFLFEYFSETQRNKGNFPGRFSGRQFSNSRSEMNVSTLELGDSALYLCASTEAGHQETQYFGPGTRLLVL.

V gene TRBV5-1 combines with J gene TRBJ2-3; the match to TRBD1 covers 7 bases. J gave up 0 bases and V 4 bases, and 8 bases lay outside the gene matches. The CDR3 is made up of 16 amino acids. The germline V gene has CDR1 SGHRS and CDR2 YFSETQ. The CDR3 region has the DNA TGCGCCAGCAGCAAACAGGGGCGTGCTAGCACAGATACGCAGTATTTT. Protein sequence: CASSKQGRASTDTQYF.

The chain's CDR3 is CASSSRGGGGYTF. DNA for the CDR3: TGTGCCAGCAGTTCCAGGGGCGGCGGGGGCTACACCTTC. The chain carries TRBV6-6 and TRBJ1-2, with a weak D call TRBD1 (6 bases). The CDR3 length is 13 residues. Trimming left V 4 bases short and J 8 bases short, with 14 bases between. Germline V gives CDR1 MNHNY, CDR2 SVGAGI (reference sequence).

The chain links TRBV6-5 to TRBJ2-1, with 11 bases identical to TRBD1. Germline trimming cut 0 bases from V and 10 bases from J; bases unmatched to any gene: 5. This CDR3 is 15 amino acids long. CDR1 MNHEY and CDR2 SVGAGI come from the germline V gene. CDR3 DNA: TGTGCCAGCAGTTACTCTGGACAGGGGGCGCGAGAGCAGTTCTTC. It specifies CASSYSGQGAREQFF.

V gene TRBV27 combines with J gene TRBJ1-6, with D possibly matching TRBD1 (5 bases). Germline-derived CDR1 and CDR2 are MNHEY and SMNVEV (reference sequence). The V end lost 2 bases, the J end lost 7 bases, and 12 bases lay between the germline ends. The CDR3 consists of 15 residues. The CDR3: CASSLGQGHNSPLHF. The CDR3 nucleotides are TGTGCCAGCAGTTTAGGCCAGGGCCACAATTCACCCCTCCACTTT.

The rearrangement links TRBV18 to TRBJ1-6; possible D gene TRBD1, 5 bases. The CDR3 totals 15 residues. The germline CDR1 and CDR2 sequences are KGHSH and LQKENI. V lost 3 bases to trimming and J lost 5 bases, with 11 bases between them. CDR3 coding DNA: TGTGCCAGCTCACCGGGGAGGGGACATAATTCACCCCTCCACTTT. It yields the protein CASSPGRGHNSPLHF.

The genes are TRBV24-1 and TRBJ1-5; D unclear. CDR3 length: 16 residues. Trimming pared 0 bases from V and 3 bases from J, leaving 11 bases between. CDR1 is KGHDR and CDR2 is SFDVKD in the germline V gene. For the CDR3, the DNA is TGTGCCACCAGTGATTTGCACGGAGGGAACAATCAGCCCCAGCATTTT. Translating gives CATSDLHGGNNQPQHF.

The chain couples TRBV6-1 to TRBJ2-7, with TRBD1 matching 9 bases. This CDR3 is 17 amino acids long. Losses at the gene ends were 1 base for V and 3 bases for J; bases not matched to a gene: 10. Germline V gene lookup returns CDR1 MNHNS and CDR2 SASEGT. CDR3: CASSEGITGGPSYEQYF. The CDR3 DNA is TGTGCCAGCAGTGAAGGGATAACAGGGGGCCCCAGCTACGAGCAGTACTTC.

This rearrangement joins TRBV18 to TRBJ1-5, with D unclear. V gave up 2 bases and J gave up 4 bases, with 9 bases separating them. Germline CDR1 and CDR2: KGHSH and LQKENI. CDR3 size: 14 residues. The CDR3 loop reads CASSPGSGNQPQHF. The CDR3 nucleotides are TGTGCCAGCTCACCAGGGTCGGGAAATCAGCCCCAGCATTTT.

The V call is TRBV18, the J call TRBJ1-1; D gene ambiguous. The V gene's germline CDR1 is KGHSH and CDR2 LQKENI. The CDR3 contains 14 residues. Deletions cut 3 bases from V and 1 base from J, with 9 bases between. CDR3 nucleotides: TGTGCCAGCTCACCCGGACTGGGGAACACTGAAGCTTTCTTT. The encoded protein is CASSPGLGNTEAFF.

The chain employs TRBV14 and TRBJ1-2, with TRBD1 matching over 8 bases. This CDR3 has 18 residues. Germline V CDR1 and CDR2: SGHDN, FVKESK. V dropped 0 bases and J dropped 0; count of bases not matched to a gene: 9. CDR3 coding DNA: TGTGCCAGCAGCCAAGATCCCAGGGGGCGAACTGCTAACTATGGCTACACCTTC. Residues: CASSQDPRGRTANYGYTF. Full variable domain (rest looked up from reference TRBV14 and TRBJ1-2): EAGVTQFPSHSVIEKGQTVTLRCDPISGHDNLYWYRRVMGKEIKFLLHFVKESKQDESGMPNNRFLAERTGGTYSTLKVQPAELEDSGVYFCASSQDPRGRTANYGYTFGSGTRLTVV.

The CDR3 spells CASSPERDNQPQHF. CDR3 in DNA: TGTGCCAGCTCACCGGAGAGGGACAATCAGCCCCAGCATTTT. The chain couples TRBV18 to TRBJ1-5; D unresolved. The CDR3 runs to 14 residues. CDR1 and CDR2 from the germline V gene are KGHSH and LQKENI. The V end was cut by 3 bases, the J end by 3 bases, with 9 bases between.

The chain joins TRBV9 to TRBJ2-3; D is ambiguous. V lost 2 bases and J lost 2, with 6 bases in between. Germline CDR1 SGDLS, CDR2 YYNGEE. This CDR3 comprises 13 residues. Here the CDR3 reads CASSVPLTDTQYF. DNA of the CDR3: TGTGCCAGCAGCGTCCCCCTCACAGATACGCAGTATTTT. Combining the CDR3 with reference TRBV9 and TRBJ2-3 gives the whole variable domain DSGVTQTPKHLITATGQRVTLRCSPRSGDLSVYWYQQSLDQGLQFLIQYYNGEERAKGNILERFSAQQFPDLHSELNLSSLELGDSALYFCASSVPLTDTQYFGPGTRLTVL.

The table lists this clone with a count of one. The chain has TRBV24-1 and TRBJ2-1, with D possibly matching TRBD1 (6 bases). Per the germline V gene, CDR1 is KGHDR and CDR2 is SFDVKD. There are 15 residues in the CDR3. V dropped 9 bases and J dropped 7 bases, with 21 bases sitting between them. CDR3 in amino acids: CATSYSLYRENEQFF. As DNA, the CDR3 is TGTGCCACCTCCTATTCACTTTACAGGGAGAATGAGCAGTTCTTC.

The V call is TRBV7-2, the J call TRBJ1-1, with no clear D. The germline V gene encodes CDR1 SGHTA and CDR2 FQGNSA. V gave up 3 bases and J gave up 2 bases, with 10 bases separating them. This CDR3 is 14 amino acids long. In nucleotides, the CDR3 is TGTGCCAGCAGCTTTAGCGCAGGTAACACTGAAGCTTTCTTT. Translating it yields CASSFSAGNTEAFF.

Sample share makes this clone medium-sized. CDR3 sequence (DNA): TGTGCCAGTAGTATCACAGGGACCTATGGCTACACCTTC. Translation gives CASSITGTYGYTF. This chain links TRBV19 with TRBJ1-2, with D maybe TRBD1 (6 bases). V lost 3 bases and J lost 4, with 9 bases in between. Per germline, CDR1 LNHDA and CDR2 SQIVND (reference sequence). The CDR3 length is 13 residues.

The chain combines TRBV4-1 with TRBJ1-5; D not certain. Trimming stripped 1 base from V and 0 bases from J, with 4 bases between. Germline V CDR1 and CDR2: MGHRA, YSYEKL. This CDR3 is built from 14 residues. This chain's CDR3 is CASSQADSNQPQHF. The CDR3 nucleotides are TGCGCCAGCAGCCAAGCAGATAGCAATCAGCCCCAGCATTTT.

The chain links TRBV5-4 to TRBJ1-6, with D tentatively TRBD1 (5 bases). Germline CDR1 and CDR2: SGHNT and YYREEE (reference sequence). The CDR3 extends over 16 amino acids. Trimming left V 1 base short and J 7 bases short, with 15 bases between. This CDR3 is CASSLPPNGGNSPLHF. CDR3 nucleotide sequence: TGTGCCAGCAGCTTGCCACCGAACGGGGGGAATTCACCCCTCCACTTT.

This chain links TRBV5-1 with TRBJ2-7, with TRBD1 as a possible D gene (5 bases). Germline CDR1 and CDR2: SGHRS and YFSETQ. CDR3 length: 14 residues. Trimming took off 0 bases at V and 2 bases at J, with 9 bases between the two ends. In DNA form, the CDR3 reads TGCGCCAGCAGCTTGGTGGGGCGGCCCTACGAGCAGTACTTC. It translates to CASSLVGRPYEQYF.

The sample holds one count of this clone. This chain links TRBV7-9 with TRBJ1-4, with 8 bases identical to TRBD1. V shed 6 bases and J 3 bases; nucleotides not matched to a gene: 3. Germline CDR1 reads SEHNR; CDR2 reads FQNEAQ (reference sequence). The length of the CDR3 is 14 residues. The CDR3 coding sequence is TGTGCCAGCAGGTCACAGGGGGCTAATGAAAAACTGTTTTTT. It yields the protein CASRSQGANEKLFF.

V is TRBV5-1 and J is TRBJ1-1, with a possible D match to TRBD1 (5 bases). Per germline, CDR1 SGHRS and CDR2 YFSETQ. V lost 0 bases to trimming and J lost 1 base, with 10 bases between them. The CDR3 has 15 amino acids. The CDR3 reads CASSLGQGRNTEAFF. CDR3 DNA: TGCGCCAGCAGCTTGGGCCAGGGTCGGAACACTGAAGCTTTCTTT.